The 7 T cell receptor beta chains below were found in one sample sequenced in a study of CD8+CD57+ T cells in acquired aplastic anemia. Whoever was chosen for sequencing had shown CD8+CD57+ cell expansion by flow cytometry. Genomic DNA, serving as template, underwent TCR beta VDJ and CDR3 profiling. In TCRdb, the reads were re-called with MiXCR into one record per CDR3 protein. This repertoire shows about 220,000 distinct CDR3 sequences, more than 40% found once; its top ten account for 7.8%. The sequenced material came from sorted CD4+, CD8+, or CD8+CD57+ T cells (not recorded which) from PBMCs. Receptors were obtained from a human donor with aplastic anemia.

This clonotype was detected only once. The chain recombines TRBV7-8 with TRBJ1-2; 12 positions match TRBD1. The J segment lost 4 bases and the V segment lost 5 bases, leaving 11 bases of the junction unmatched. The CDR3 sequence is 17 residues long. Per germline, CDR1 SGHVS and CDR2 FQNEAQ. CDR3 nucleotide sequence: TGTGCCAGCAGCCGTTTGGGGGGGACAGGGGGCGGCTATGGCTACACCTTC. This codes for CASSRLGGTGGGYGYTF.

The chain uses TRBV2 and TRBJ1-5; D remains ambiguous. V dropped 4 bases and J dropped 1 base, with 5 bases sitting between them. Germline values: CDR1 SNHLY, CDR2 FYNNEI. This CDR3 has 13 residues. The CDR3 is CASSVDSNQPQHF. In nucleotides, the CDR3 is TGTGCCAGCAGTGTTGACAGCAATCAGCCCCAGCATTTT.

In this sample, this clonotype turned up a few times. The chain links TRBV30 to TRBJ2-7; 7 nucleotides align to TRBD2. The length of the CDR3 is 13 residues. With 3 bases clipped from V and 4 bases from J, the junction kept 6 bases outside the gene matches. CDR1 and CDR2 (germline): GTSNPN, SVGIG (reference sequence). The CDR3 spells CAWRLPGGYEQYF. CDR3 bases: TGTGCCTGGAGGCTACCGGGGGGTTACGAGCAGTACTTC.

This clonotype was seen many times. The chain recombines TRBV20-1 with TRBJ2-7, with 10 positions matching TRBD2. The junction had 16 bases not matched to a gene; V was cut back by 8 bases and J by 0 bases. The CDR3 contains 17 residues. Germline V gives CDR1 DFQATT, CDR2 SNEGSKA (reference sequence). The CDR3 loop is CSLQREGRESSSYEQYF. The CDR3, as DNA: TGCAGTTTGCAGCGGGAGGGGCGGGAGTCAAGCTCCTACGAGCAGTACTTC.

This clonotype was detected a few times. A much larger clone differs by one base, so this may be a read error. The V and J genes are TRBV20-1 and TRBJ2-1, with a weak D call TRBD2 (5 bases). Germline V gives CDR1 DFQATT, CDR2 SNEGSKA (reference sequence). The CDR3 totals 18 residues. The CDR3 DNA reads as TGCAGTGCTAGAGGGACTGGAACTCCCATTAGCTCCTACAATGAGCAGCTCTTC. Protein sequence: CSARGTGTPISSYNEQLF.

This clonotype showed up just once. One end of the junction fails to match germline, which may point to a read error. The V call is TRBV9, the J call TRBJ2-7; 9 nucleotides agree with TRBD1. CDR1 and CDR2 from the germline V gene are SGDLS and YYNGEE. This CDR3 has 14 residues. CDR3 amino acids: CASSVGDRAGELYF. The CDR3 DNA reads TGTGCCAGCAGCGTAGGGGACAGGGCCGGGGAGCTGTACTTC.

The CDR3 DNA reads TGTGCCAGTAGGACTAGCGGAGGCCAAGAGACCCAGTACTTC. The encoded protein is CASRTSGGQETQYF. The chain employs TRBV19 and TRBJ2-5, with 9 bases that match TRBD2. V was clipped by 6 bases and J by 1 base; unmatched bases: 3. CDR3 length equals 14 residues. CDR1 is LNHDA, CDR2 SQIVND, per germline (reference sequence).